This TCR beta chain came from a study of identical twins (dated by TCRdb to about 2016). Broadly, across the study: To test whether fetal clonotypes persist, this study deep-sequenced TCR alpha and beta repertoires from monozygotic twins, from unrelated adults of various ages, and from cord blood. To rule out contamination, the twin experiments were replicated at different times with different library preparation protocols.

The germline V gene yields SGHRS for CDR1 and YFSETQ for CDR2. Reading from cysteine to phenylalanine, the CDR3 counts 14 amino acids. The CDR3 DNA has 42 bases and is translated from base 1. Relative to germline, V is 0 bases shorter and J is 2 bases shorter, with 6 bases between their ends. Every donor in the study was a healthy Caucasian. Three pairs of female monozygotic twins, all aged 18 to 29 years, made up the twin cohort. Peripheral blood mononuclear cells were the source from which RNA for the TCR libraries was isolated. Study-wide findings and limitations: A weaker excess of twin sharing was found in beta out-of-frame sequences because the signal-to-noise ratio was lowered by fewer shared sequences. In monozygotic twins, out-of-frame TCR alpha sharing was systematically underestimated by recombination models, although the models agreed with sharing between unrelated individuals. Zero-insertion analyses could be partly confounded by invariant T cells such as MAIT and iNKT, although diverse VJ usage argued against such confounding for most clonotypes. Conclusions relied on cross-sectional statistical analysis, since the same donors could not be followed over many years. Fewer insertions were carried by abundant cord blood beta clonotypes, a similar but weaker trend appeared in young adult naive repertoires, and no such trend appeared in memory repertoires. Compared with coincidental sharing between unrelated individuals, an excess of low generation-probability sequences was observed among out-of-frame TCR alpha sequences shared between twins.

Library method: 5' RACE. The listed sequencing device is Illumina HiSeq 2000. Template switching introduced a universal primer binding site; the final cDNA contained a unique molecular identifier, enabling accurate counting of TCR cDNA molecules. Specific primers in the conserved constant-segment region were used to synthesize first-strand cDNA for the TCR alpha and beta chains. Each cDNA library was double barcoded, with a SMART-Mk sample barcode plus Illumina barcodes, to control for contamination. TruSeq adapter sequences along with Illumina sample barcodes were introduced in two successive PCR steps. TCR alpha and beta cDNA libraries were sequenced on the Illumina HiSeq platform with custom primers. The original methods were these. Raw reads were processed with MiGEC to extract unique molecular identifiers, and MiXCR was used to determine CDR3 positions. For each individual, recombination models were inferred using an EM algorithm with the repgenHMM and IGoR tools. The tcR package in R was used for shared clonotype analysis, with sharing normalized by the product of cloneset sizes. Out-of-frame nonproductive sequences were analyzed to study raw recombination free of thymic and clonal selection effects. Starting from the raw public reads, TCRdb applied fastp trimming at Q25, assembled clones with MiXCR and retained in-frame beta chains. CDR3 protein sequences are deduplicated, and each keeps its most common genes and DNA. Clone size and V and J calls follow TCRdb, not the original study. For this sample there are under 900,000 distinct CDR3 sequences; around 12% appear just once. The ten largest clones represent around 1.6% of the sample.

This clonotype was counted only a few times. Its antigen remains undetermined. There are no base qualities to consult, and no much larger clone falls within one base. The data were also submitted as part of a second study, on yellow fever vaccine responses in identical twins. From that second study: The T cell response to vaccination in identical twins was reported by the authors to appear partly convergent and partly personalized. The study precisely tracked vaccine-responding T cell clones in identical twins.

The sequencing sample was made of PBMCs. The sequence was collected from a woman aged 18-29 years in good health. The chain joins TRBV5-1 to TRBJ2-1; no D segment can be confidently identified. The nucleotides are TGCGCCAGCAGCTTGGATTGGGCCTACAATGAGCAGTTCTTC. Its protein product is CASSLDWAYNEQFF.